This entry lists 31 T cell receptor beta chains sequenced from one sample in a study of human T cells and chemical hapten exposure. Time point described: pre-sensitization, week 0. Treatment indicated: therapeutic diphenylcyclopropenone sensitization with weekly scalp DPC. Each CDR3 protein gets one entry after TCRdb re-called the RACE reads with MiXCR. The table includes roughly 80,000 distinct CDR3 sequences, approximately 14% detected once. Sequences were derived from whole blood, sampled in connection with sensitization to the hapten diphenylcyclopropenone (DPC). Receptors were obtained from a woman between 45 and 65 years old with alopecia areata. Some clones in this sample may be carry-over from other donors' samples.

The chain combines TRBV18 with TRBJ2-1; D gene uncertain. The V end lost 2 bases, the J end lost 6 bases, and 8 bases lay between the germline ends. Germline CDR1 and CDR2: KGHSH and LQKENI. The CDR3 contains 13 residues. For the CDR3, the DNA is TGTGCCAGCTCACCAGTGGGTCCCAATGAGCAGTTCTTC. Encoded protein: CASSPVGPNEQFF.

This clonotype was observed a few times. This sequence joins TRBV7-2 and TRBJ2-7; D is possibly TRBD2 (6 bases). Germline V gene sequence: CDR1 SGHTA, CDR2 FQGNSA. This CDR3 is built from 14 residues. Trimming removed 1 base at V and 3 bases at J, with 10 bases between. CDR3 DNA: TGTGCCAGCAGCTTAGAACTAGCCGTCTACGAGCAGTACTTC. Encoded protein: CASSLELAVYEQYF.

As concerns this clonotype: A much larger clone is a single base away; this may be a read error. The rearrangement uses TRBV5-1 and TRBJ2-7; no clear D. CDR1 is SGHRS, CDR2 YFSETQ, per germline. The CDR3 covers 16 residues. The ends were cut back, 4 bases at V and 3 bases at J, with 20 bases in the middle. The CDR3 DNA reads as TGCGCCAGCAGCCTGAGCGCGGCTAGACAAAACTACGAGCAGTACTTC. It is translated as CASSLSAARQNYEQYF.

This clonotype was counted a few times. The chain links TRBV11-2 to TRBJ1-5, with D hard to call. Trimming removed 0 bases from V and 4 bases from J, with 4 bases in between. Germline lookup yields CDR1 SGHAT and CDR2 FQNNGV. The CDR3 length is 13 residues. CDR3 in amino acids: CASSLERNQPQHF. Here the CDR3 DNA reads TGTGCCAGCAGCTTAGAGAGGAATCAGCCCCAGCATTTT.

Only a few counts were recorded for this clonotype. The chain couples TRBV27 to TRBJ2-3; 9 bases line up with TRBD1. The junction had 7 bases not matched to a gene; V was cut back by 2 bases and J by 4 bases. Per germline, CDR1 MNHEY and CDR2 SMNVEV (reference sequence). The CDR3 runs 16 residues. CDR3 region: CASSLGWTGEADTQYF. The CDR3 nucleotides are TGTGCCAGCAGTTTAGGGTGGACAGGGGAGGCAGATACGCAGTATTTT.

This clonotype showed up many times. V is TRBV5-5 and J is TRBJ2-2; TRBD1 aligns across 10 bases. Germline CDR1 is SGHKS and CDR2 is YYEKEE (reference sequence). The J segment lost 5 bases and the V segment lost 0 bases, leaving 4 bases of the junction unmatched. The CDR3 loop spans 16 amino acids. This chain's CDR3 is CASSLAGTGVTGELFF. CDR3 nucleotides: TGTGCCAGCAGCTTGGCCGGGACAGGGGTGACCGGGGAGCTGTTTTTT.

This clonotype was observed many times. This rearrangement joins TRBV4-1 to TRBJ1-1; 8 bases are shared with TRBD1. This CDR3 is built from 14 residues. V gave up 2 bases and J gave up 6 bases; unmatched junction bases: 5. Germline-derived CDR1 and CDR2 are MGHRA and YSYEKL. CDR3 residues: CASSQPDRVAEAFF. DNA of the CDR3: TGCGCCAGCAGCCAACCGGACAGGGTAGCTGAAGCTTTCTTT.

The sample holds many counts of this clonotype. The chain's CDR3 is CSVEVGGSTEAFF. Written as DNA, the CDR3 is TGCAGCGTTGAAGTGGGAGGATCCACTGAAGCTTTCTTT. The chain couples TRBV29-1 to TRBJ1-1; D is unclear. CDR3 length: 13 amino acids. Trimming left V 1 base short and J 4 bases short, with 10 bases between. Germline V gene data show CDR1 as SQVTM and CDR2 as ANQGSEA.

The J gene is TRBJ2-1, the V gene TRBV15; 13 nucleotides line up with TRBD2. The CDR3 sequence is 17 residues long. Trimming took 5 bases from V and 3 from J; bases not matched to a gene: 7. In germline, CDR1 is LNHNV, CDR2 YYDKDF (reference sequence). Here the CDR3 DNA reads TGTGCCACCAGCCCTCGGACTAGCGGGAGTAACTACAATGAGCAGTTCTTC. As protein: CATSPRTSGSNYNEQFF. Full variable domain (missing parts from reference TRBV15 and TRBJ2-1): DAMVIQNPRYQVTQFGKPVTLSCSQTLNHNVMYWYQQKSSQAPKLLFHYYDKDFNNEADTPDNFQSRRPNTSFCFLDIRSPGLGDTAMYLCATSPRTSGSNYNEQFFGPGTRLTVL.

CDR3 in DNA: TGTGCCAGCAGCTCCGGAGGAGGGCGGAATATAAATACGCAGTATTTT. Protein sequence: CASSSGGGRNINTQYF. The chain has TRBV5-6 and TRBJ2-3; D is perhaps TRBD2 (6 bases). The CDR3 contains 16 residues. The germline CDR1 and CDR2 sequences are SGHDT and YYEEEE. The V gene lost 3 bases and the J gene lost 7 bases, with 21 bases spanning the gap.

The J gene is TRBJ1-3, the V gene TRBV7-2; D unresolved. Germline V lookup: CDR1 SGHTA, CDR2 FQGNSA. This CDR3 is built from 15 residues. Trimming took 0 bases from V and 0 from J, leaving 6 bases between them. The CDR3 loop is CASSLAVFSGNTIYF. CDR3 bases: TGTGCCAGCAGCTTAGCGGTGTTCTCTGGAAACACCATATATTTT.

This clonotype was detected a few times. The rearrangement uses TRBV20-1 and TRBJ2-7; 8 positions match TRBD2. The CDR3 is 15 amino acids. Per the germline V gene, CDR1 is DFQATT and CDR2 is SNEGSKA (reference sequence). V dropped 0 bases and J dropped 1; count of bases not matched to a gene: 5. This CDR3 reads CSARDMTSVSYEQYF. The CDR3 coding sequence is TGCAGTGCTAGAGACATGACTAGCGTATCCTACGAGCAGTACTTC.

This clonotype was counted only a few times. V gene TRBV20-1 combines with J gene TRBJ1-3; TRBD1 might be the D (6 bases). The germline V and J ends were trimmed by 3 bases and 7 bases, with 19 bases remaining between them. The germline V gene encodes CDR1 DFQATT and CDR2 SNEGSKA (reference sequence). The CDR3 spans 15 residues. The CDR3 bases are TGCAGTGCTAGGGGCTTACGGGGGGCGACGAACACCATATATTTT. Its protein is CSARGLRGATNTIYF.

This clonotype was observed a handful of times. The chain carries TRBV5-1 and TRBJ2-5; 9 bases are shared with TRBD1. Germline V CDR1 and CDR2: SGHRS, YFSETQ. V trimming: 2 bases; J trimming: 0 bases; junction bases outside the gene matches: 11. The CDR3 extends over 18 amino acids. In nucleotides, the CDR3 is TGCGCCAGCAGCTTCAGACAGGGGGGGAACCGCTACCAAGAGACCCAGTACTTC. This translates into CASSFRQGGNRYQETQYF. The variable domain in full, completed from reference TRBV5-1 and TRBJ2-5, reads KAGVTQTPRYLIKTRGQQVTLSCSPISGHRSVSWYQQTPGQGLQFLFEYFSETQRNKGNFPGRFSGRQFSNSRSEMNVSTLELGDSALYLCASSFRQGGNRYQETQYFGPGTRLLVL.

In this sample, this clonotype turned up many times. The V gene is TRBV18, the J gene TRBJ2-7; D remains ambiguous. Germline V gene data show CDR1 as KGHSH and CDR2 as LQKENI. The CDR3 runs 14 residues. Trimming left V 4 bases short and J 5 bases short, with 15 bases between. The CDR3: CASSLRRSQDEQYF. The CDR3 DNA sequence: TGTGCCAGCTCACTTCGGCGGAGCCAGGACGAGCAGTACTTC.

This clonotype was detected only once. The chain combines TRBV2 with TRBJ2-7, with TRBD2 as a possible D gene (6 bases). This CDR3 spans 11 amino acids. Trimming pared 10 bases from V and 3 bases from J, leaving 10 bases between. CDR1 SNHLY and CDR2 FYNNEI come from the germline V gene. The CDR3 region is CATRLVYEQYF. In DNA form, the CDR3 reads TGTGCCACCCGACTAGTCTACGAGCAGTACTTC.

This chain joins TRBV7-2 and TRBJ2-7; maybe TRBD1 (6 bases). The germline V and J ends were trimmed by 5 bases and 6 bases, with 11 bases remaining between them. From germline, CDR1 is SGHTA and CDR2 FQGNSA. The CDR3 consists of 12 residues. CDR3 region: CASSHPGAEQYF. The DNA of the CDR3 is TGTGCCAGCAGCCACCCAGGGGCCGAGCAGTACTTC.

This clonotype was observed a few times. The V gene is TRBV30, the J gene TRBJ2-5; 11 positions agree with TRBD1. Germline CDR1 is GTSNPN and CDR2 is SVGIG (reference sequence). The CDR3 is 14 amino acids. J was trimmed by 5 bases and V by 5 bases; bases with no gene match: 7. Here the CDR3 reads CAWGQGAFGETQYF. CDR3 DNA sequence: TGTGCCTGGGGACAGGGGGCTTTCGGGGAGACCCAGTACTTC.

This clonotype was counted only a few times. The V call is TRBV29-1, the J call TRBJ2-3, with TRBD2 matching over 7 bases. The CDR3 covers 13 residues. Trimming removed 6 bases from V and 6 bases from J; junction bases left unmatched: 9. The germline V gene encodes CDR1 SQVTM and CDR2 ANQGSEA. CDR3: CSVRGTRLDTQYF. In nucleotides, the CDR3 is TGCAGCGTGCGGGGGACGCGTCTCGATACGCAGTATTTT.

This chain connects TRBV18 to TRBJ2-5; 7 bases fit TRBD2. The germline V gene has CDR1 KGHSH and CDR2 LQKENI. V dropped 3 bases and J dropped 2; count of bases not matched to a gene: 12. The length of the CDR3 is 17 residues. The CDR3 reads CASSPLEQRDLQETQYF. For the CDR3, the DNA is TGTGCCAGCTCACCCCTCGAACAGCGGGACCTTCAAGAGACCCAGTACTTC.

This rearrangement joins TRBV7-9 to TRBJ2-7; 9 bases align to TRBD2. This CDR3 has 15 amino acids. The germline V gene has CDR1 SEHNR and CDR2 FQNEAQ (reference sequence). The V segment lost 1 base and the J segment 2 bases; nucleotides outside the gene matches: 3. The CDR3 reads CASSLVLAGTYEQYF. DNA of the CDR3: TGTGCCAGCAGCTTAGTGCTAGCGGGGACCTACGAGCAGTACTTC.

This clonotype appeared many times. The chain links TRBV9 to TRBJ1-1; D call uncertain. CDR3 size: 13 residues. Per the germline V gene, CDR1 is SGDLS and CDR2 is YYNGEE. The germline V and J ends were trimmed by 4 bases and 1 base, with 8 bases remaining between them. CDR3 nucleotide sequence: TGTGCCAGCAGCCTAACACAGAACACTGAAGCTTTCTTT. Its protein is CASSLTQNTEAFF. Together with reference TRBV9 and TRBJ1-1, the CDR3 gives the full variable domain: DSGVTQTPKHLITATGQRVTLRCSPRSGDLSVYWYQQSLDQGLQFLIQYYNGEERAKGNILERFSAQQFPDLHSELNLSSLELGDSALYFCASSLTQNTEAFFGQGTRLTVV.

This clonotype came up many times. J is TRBJ2-1 and V is TRBV10-1; D assignment may be TRBD1 or TRBD2 (5 bases each). Trimming stripped 5 bases from V and 0 bases from J, with 11 bases between. Germline CDR1 WNHNN, CDR2 SYGVQD (reference sequence). CDR3 size: 15 residues. CDR3 protein: CASSRDLSSYNEQFF. The CDR3 nucleotides read TGCGCCAGCAGTCGGGACCTGAGCTCCTACAATGAGCAGTTCTTC.

V gene TRBV28 combines with J gene TRBJ1-6; D is undetermined. V was clipped by 5 bases and J by 5 bases, with 7 bases between them. Looked up from germline, CDR1 is MDHEN and CDR2 is SYDVKM. CDR3 size: 13 residues. The CDR3: CASSRYDNSPLHF. CDR3 sequence (DNA): TGTGCCAGCAGTCGATATGATAATTCACCCCTCCACTTT.

The rearrangement joins TRBV7-8 to TRBJ2-2; the D gene could be TRBD1 or TRBD2 (5 bases each). The germline gives CDR1 SGHVS, CDR2 FQNEAQ. This CDR3 is 15 amino acids long. V gave up 5 bases and J gave up 6 bases, with 16 bases separating them. As DNA, the CDR3 is TGTGCCAGCAGCCCCAACAGGATGGGGGCCGGGGAGCTGTTTTTT. Amino acid sequence: CASSPNRMGAGELFF.

J is TRBJ2-7 and V is TRBV25-1; TRBD1 agrees at 10 bases. This CDR3 comprises 14 residues. V was clipped by 3 bases and J by 7 bases; unmatched bases: 6. From germline, CDR1 is MGHDK and CDR2 SYGVNS. The CDR3 sequence: CASSDGTGAGEQYF. The DNA of the CDR3 is TGTGCCAGCAGTGATGGGACAGGGGCTGGGGAGCAGTACTTC.

A single count supports this clonotype. The genes are TRBV20-1 and TRBJ2-7, with TRBD2 matching over 8 bases. The CDR3 totals 14 residues. Germline-derived CDR1 and CDR2 are DFQATT and SNEGSKA (reference sequence). V was clipped by 1 base and J by 5 bases; unmatched bases: 7. CDR3 nucleotide sequence: TGCAGTGCTAGAGTACCGGGAGGGTTGAACGAGCAGTACTTC. Translating it yields CSARVPGGLNEQYF.

The chain employs TRBV11-3 and TRBJ1-4; D remains unclear. Germline-derived CDR1 and CDR2 are SGHNT and YENEEA. V lost 3 bases to trimming and J lost 7 bases, with 6 bases between them. The CDR3 loop spans 12 amino acids. DNA for the CDR3: TGTGCCAGCAGCTTGACGGGTGAAAAACTGTTTTTT. Its protein is CASSLTGEKLFF.

The rearrangement uses TRBV25-1 and TRBJ2-1, with 9 bases that match TRBD2. The V gene's germline CDR1 is MGHDK and CDR2 SYGVNS. This CDR3 is built from 15 residues. V trimming: 2 bases; J trimming: 8 bases; junction bases outside the gene matches: 7. The CDR3 DNA reads TGTGCCAGCAGTGAACTAAGCGGGAGGTTTTATGAGCAGTTCTTC. This sequence encodes CASSELSGRFYEQFF. Combining the CDR3 with reference TRBV25-1 and TRBJ2-1 gives the whole variable domain EADIYQTPRYLVIGTGKKITLECSQTMGHDKMYWYQQDPGMELHLIHYSYGVNSTEKGDLSSESTVSRIRTEHFPLTLESARPSHTSQYLCASSELSGRFYEQFFGPGTRLTVL.

V gene TRBV5-1 combines with J gene TRBJ2-1, with a weak D call TRBD2 (5 bases). From germline, CDR1 is SGHRS and CDR2 YFSETQ. The CDR3 totals 13 residues. The V and J ends lost 4 bases and 9 bases respectively, with 14 bases between them. The CDR3 protein is CASSADWPGEQFF. The CDR3 DNA follows: TGCGCCAGCAGCGCGGACTGGCCCGGTGAGCAGTTCTTC.

In its sample, this clonotype was seen a few times. The chain recombines TRBV29-1 with TRBJ1-1; D is uncertain. V dropped 3 bases and J dropped 3 bases, with 5 bases sitting between them. Germline V gene lookup returns CDR1 SQVTM and CDR2 ANQGSEA. The CDR3 spans 11 residues. CDR3 amino acids: CSVDGYTEAFF. The CDR3 nucleotides are TGCAGCGTTGACGGGTACACTGAAGCTTTCTTT. Based on the CDR3 plus reference TRBV29-1 and TRBJ1-1, the full variable domain is SAVISQKPSRDICQRGTSLTIQCQVDSQVTMMFWYRQQPGQSLTLIATANQGSEATYESGFVIDKFPISRPNLTFSTLTVSNMSPEDSSIYLCSVDGYTEAFFGQGTRLTVV.